A single T cell receptor (beta chain) is shown here with its context. Via MiXCR, TCRdb re-called the 5' RACE reads, giving one row per CDR3 protein. The sample includes more than 200,000 distinct CDR3 sequences, roughly a tenth of them seen just once. The data stem from a study of identical twins. The CDR3 loop spans 16 amino acids. The germline CDR1 and CDR2 sequences are SGHRS and YFSETQ. The ends were cut back, 4 bases at V and 0 bases at J, with 15 bases in the middle. Sequencing was carried out using memory (CD45RO+) T cells sorted from blood. This receptor was taken from a young woman in good health. The chain carries TRBV5-1 and TRBJ2-3, with a tentative D call TRBD2 (5 bases). CDR3 nucleotide sequence: TGCGCCAGCAGCCCCTTAGCGAGTACTAGCACAGATACGCAGTATTTT. Translating it yields CASSPLASTSTDTQYF.